Following are 11 T cell receptor beta chains from one sample sequenced in a study of OX40 agonist ivuxolimab in advanced cancers. Produced via immunoSEQ multiplex PCR; TCRdb's table is partial and in-frame only. The sample records some 96,000 clones, 70% to 90% being singletons. The sequenced sample was CD4+ or CD8+ T cells sorted from blood, obtained in a trial of the OX40 agonist ivuxolimab. Receptors originate from an adult with an advanced solid tumor such as melanoma, head and neck, liver or kidney cancer.

This sequence joins TRBV6-5 and TRBJ2-5; 8 bases line up with TRBD1. The germline V gene encodes CDR1 MNHEY and CDR2 SVGAGI. The CDR3 consists of 14 residues. The trim removed 10 bases at V and 2 bases at J, leaving 9 bases unmatched. CDR3 sequence reads: CATSRGTGQETQYF. As DNA, the CDR3 is TGTGCCACCTCCAGAGGGACAGGTCAAGAGACCCAGTACTTC.

The chain couples TRBV2 to TRBJ2-3; the D gene is possibly TRBD2 (7 bases). The V end was cut by 2 bases, the J end by 3 bases, with 12 bases between. The CDR3 has 15 amino acids. Germline CDR1 reads SNHLY; CDR2 reads FYNNEI. For the CDR3, the DNA is TGTGCCAGCAGTGAATGGGGGGGCGGGACAGATACGCAGTATTTT. Translation gives CASSEWGGGTDTQYF. Variable domain in full (rest from reference TRBV2 and TRBJ2-3): EPEVTQTPSHQVTQMGQEVILRCVPISNHLYFYWYRQILGQKVEFLVSFYNNEISEKSEIFDDQFSVERPDGSNFTLKIRSTKLEDSAMYFCASSEWGGGTDTQYFGPGTRLTVL.

The CDR3 spells CASSPGTYEQYF. DNA of the CDR3: TGTGCCAGCAGCCCTGGGACCTACGAGCAGTACTTC. The chain uses TRBV11-2 and TRBJ2-7, with D uncertain. CDR1 and CDR2 from the germline V gene are SGHAT and FQNNGV. Trimming removed 5 bases at V and 2 bases at J, with 7 bases between. The CDR3 extends over 12 amino acids.

J is TRBJ2-2 and V is TRBV19, with D possibly being TRBD1 (5 bases). CDR3 length: 14 residues. In germline, CDR1 is LNHDA, CDR2 SQIVND (reference sequence). Trimming pared 5 bases from V and 5 bases from J, leaving 12 bases between. The CDR3 nucleotides read TGTGCCAGTAGTGTAGGGGCCGGAACCGGGGAGCTGTTTTTT. This translates into CASSVGAGTGELFF.

V is TRBV10-3 and J is TRBJ2-7; no definite D call. The CDR3 extends over 11 amino acids. Germline loops: CDR1 ENHRY, CDR2 SYGVKD. V was cut by 6 bases and J by 12 bases, with 15 bases left in between. Here the CDR3 reads CAISLTGILYF. CDR3 nucleotides: TGTGCCATCAGCCTGACTGGAATTCTGTACTTC.

The rearrangement joins TRBV5-4 to TRBJ2-7; 9 positions match TRBD2. Germline CDR1 is SGHNT and CDR2 is YYREEE (reference sequence). CDR3 length equals 14 residues. V was clipped by 4 bases and J by 6 bases; unmatched bases: 8. In DNA form, the CDR3 reads TGTGCCAGCAGCCCCGGGACTAGCTCTGGCGAGCAGTACTTC. Translating gives CASSPGTSSGEQYF. The full variable domain, in which reference TRBV5-4 and TRBJ2-7 provide the parts outside the CDR3, is ETGVTQSPTHLIKTRGQQVTLRCSSQSGHNTVSWYQQALGQGPQFIFQYYREEENGRGNFPPRFSGLQFPNYSSELNVNALELDDSALYLCASSPGTSSGEQYFGPGTRLTVT.

The sample holds a few counts of this clone. The rearrangement joins TRBV7-9 to TRBJ1-2; D perhaps matches TRBD1 (5 bases). The germline V gene has CDR1 SEHNR and CDR2 FQNEAQ (reference sequence). V lost 5 bases, J lost 2 bases, and 6 bases lay in between. The CDR3 consists of 12 residues. The CDR3 spells CASSDSNYGYTF. CDR3 sequence (DNA): TGTGCCAGCAGCGACAGCAACTATGGCTACACCTTC.

The chain is built from TRBV15 and TRBJ1-3; perhaps TRBD1 as D (6 bases). The CDR3 covers 15 residues. Germline loops: CDR1 LNHNV, CDR2 YYDKDF (reference sequence). The germline V and J ends were trimmed by 8 bases and 0 bases, with 14 bases remaining between them. The CDR3 DNA reads TGTGCCACCGAATCACAGGGCTCCTCTGGAAACACCATATATTTT. It is translated as CATESQGSSGNTIYF.

The chain employs TRBV4-2 and TRBJ2-3; 7 bases map to TRBD1. Per the germline V gene, CDR1 is LGHNA and CDR2 is YNFKEQ. Trimming removed 0 bases from V and 2 bases from J; junction bases left unmatched: 5. The CDR3 consists of 16 residues. As DNA, the CDR3 is TGTGCCAGCAGCCAAGATAGGGACAGCCCCACAGATACGCAGTATTTT. This sequence encodes CASSQDRDSPTDTQYF.

This chain joins TRBV9 and TRBJ1-2; D remains unclear. The length of the CDR3 is 15 residues. Trimming pared 4 bases from V and 2 bases from J, leaving 15 bases between. Germline CDR1 reads SGDLS; CDR2 reads YYNGEE. CDR3 region: CASSPHHGPNYGYTF. The CDR3 DNA reads as TGTGCCAGCAGCCCCCACCACGGACCGAACTATGGCTACACCTTC.

The rearrangement links TRBV5-1 to TRBJ2-2, with a tentative D call TRBD1 (6 bases). Germline V gives CDR1 SGHRS, CDR2 YFSETQ. With 5 bases removed from V and 0 bases from J, the gap between germline ends came to 11 bases. This CDR3 is 15 amino acids long. The CDR3 DNA reads TGCGCCAGCAGTGGGGGCGGATCGAACACCGGGGAGCTGTTTTTT. Translated, it gives CASSGGGSNTGELFF.